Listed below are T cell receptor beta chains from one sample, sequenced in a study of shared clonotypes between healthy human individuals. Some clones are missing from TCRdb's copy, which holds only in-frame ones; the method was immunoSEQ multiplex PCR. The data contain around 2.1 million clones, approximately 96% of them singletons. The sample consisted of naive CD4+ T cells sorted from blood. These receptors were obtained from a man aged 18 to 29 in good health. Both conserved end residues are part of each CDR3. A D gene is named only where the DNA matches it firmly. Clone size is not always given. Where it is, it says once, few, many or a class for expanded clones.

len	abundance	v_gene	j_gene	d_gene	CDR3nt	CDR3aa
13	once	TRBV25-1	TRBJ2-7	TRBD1	TGTGCCAGCAGGGGACAGGGGCTTTACGAGCAGTACTTC	CASRGQGLYEQYF
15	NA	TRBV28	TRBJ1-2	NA	TGTGCCAGCAGTTTATTGGGGCAGGGTCGATCTGGCTACACCTTC	CASSLLGQGRSGYTF
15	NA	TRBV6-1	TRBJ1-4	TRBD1	TGTGCCAGCAGTGAGCGGGACAGGGGGTCCGAAAAACTGTTTTTT	CASSERDRGSEKLFF
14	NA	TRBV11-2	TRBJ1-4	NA	TGTGCCAGCAGCTTGGTGGGGTATAATGAAAAACTGTTTTTT	CASSLVGYNEKLFF
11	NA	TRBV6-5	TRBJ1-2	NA	TGTGCCAGCAGGGCTGGGTATGGCTACACCTTC	CASRAGYGYTF
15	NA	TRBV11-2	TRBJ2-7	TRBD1	TGTGCCAGCAGCAAGTCGAGGGACAGGGTGTACGAGCAGTACTTC	CASSKSRDRVYEQYF
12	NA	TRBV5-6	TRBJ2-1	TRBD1	TGTGCCAGCAGCGTACAGGGGGATGAGCAGTTCTTC	CASSVQGDEQFF
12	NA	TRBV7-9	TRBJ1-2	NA	TGTGCCAGCAGGGGAACAGGGTATGGCTACACCTTC	CASRGTGYGYTF
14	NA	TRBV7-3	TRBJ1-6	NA	TGTGCCAGCAGTTCCGGACACGGGAGTTCACCCCTCCACTTT	CASSSGHGSSPLHF
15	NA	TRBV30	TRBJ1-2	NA	TGTGCCTGGAGTTCCACCGCTCGGGGGGGTAAGGGCTACACCTTC	CAWSSTARGGKGYTF
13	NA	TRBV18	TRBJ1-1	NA	TGTGCCAGCTCACCACCCGGGAACACTGAAGCTTTCTTT	CASSPPGNTEAFF
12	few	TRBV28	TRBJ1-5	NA	TGTGCCAGCAGTTTATCTTCCCGGCCCCAGCATTTT	CASSLSSRPQHF
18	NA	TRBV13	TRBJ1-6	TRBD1	TGTGCCAGCACCCGGCAGGGGGCCCGCCAAAAATATAATTCACCCCTCCACTTT	CASTRQGARQKYNSPLHF
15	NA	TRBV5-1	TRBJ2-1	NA	TGCGCCAGCAGCTTTTCCGGCAGAGAGTACAATGAGCAGTTCTTC	CASSFSGREYNEQFF
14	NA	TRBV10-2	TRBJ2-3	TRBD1	TGCGCCAGCAGGGAGACAGGGGGCGCAGATACGCAGTATTTT	CASRETGGADTQYF
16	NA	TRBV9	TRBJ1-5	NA	TGTGCCAGCAGCGTACGTTGGCCACCAGAAAATCAGCCCCAGCATTTT	CASSVRWPPENQPQHF
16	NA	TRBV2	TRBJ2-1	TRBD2	TGTGCCAGCAGCGCCAATTTAGCGGGGGGGGCCAATGAGCAGTTCTTC	CASSANLAGGANEQFF
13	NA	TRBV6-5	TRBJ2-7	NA	TGTGCCAGCAGGAAAACAGGGACCTACGAGCAGTACTTC	CASRKTGTYEQYF
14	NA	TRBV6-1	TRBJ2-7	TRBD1	TGTGCCAGTTCGACAGGGTCTAGCTCCTACGAGCAGTACTTC	CASSTGSSSYEQYF
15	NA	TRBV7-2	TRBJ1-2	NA	TGTGCCAGCAGCCCTTCTTCCGCAGCTAACTATGGCTACACCTTC	CASSPSSAANYGYTF
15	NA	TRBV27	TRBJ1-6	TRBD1	TGTGCCAGCAGTCCCGGGACAGGACTCTCTTCACCCCTCCACTTT	CASSPGTGLSSPLHF
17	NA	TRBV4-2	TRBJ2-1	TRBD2	TGTGCCAGCAGCCAAGATTGGACTAGCGGCTCCTACAATGAGCAGTTCTTC	CASSQDWTSGSYNEQFF
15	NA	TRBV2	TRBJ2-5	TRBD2	TGTGCCAGCGTGGCTAGCGGGACCGACCAAGAGACCCAGTACTTC	CASVASGTDQETQYF
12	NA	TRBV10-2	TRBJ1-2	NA	TGCGCCAGCAGGGACCAAAACTATGGCTACACCTTC	CASRDQNYGYTF
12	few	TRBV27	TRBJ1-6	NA	TGTGCCAGCAGCGGGGGGAATTCACCCCTCCACTTT	CASSGGNSPLHF
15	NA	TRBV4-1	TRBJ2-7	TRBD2	TGCGCCAGCAGCCAAGGGTCGGGGACTACCTACGAGCAGTACTTC	CASSQGSGTTYEQYF
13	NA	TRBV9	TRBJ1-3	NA	TGTGCCAGCCAGGGGTCCTTAGGAAACACCATATATTTT	CASQGSLGNTIYF
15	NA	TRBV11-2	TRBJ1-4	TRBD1	TGTGCCAGCAGCTCCCTGGACAGGGTGAATGAAAAACTGTTTTTT	CASSSLDRVNEKLFF
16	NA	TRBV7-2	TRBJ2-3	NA	TGTGCCAGCAGCTTAGTCAGGTTATCTAGCACAGATACGCAGTATTTT	CASSLVRLSSTDTQYF
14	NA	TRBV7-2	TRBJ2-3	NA	TGTGCCAGCAGCCCCGATTCTAGCACAGATACGCAGTATTTT	CASSPDSSTDTQYF
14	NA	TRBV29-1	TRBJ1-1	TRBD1	TGCAGCGTTGCCACCGGGGGACAGGGGTCCGAAGCTTTCTTT	CSVATGGQGSEAFF
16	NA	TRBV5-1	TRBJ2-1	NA	TGCGCCAGCAGCTTGGCCGTCAGGGGACCCTACAATGAGCAGTTCTTC	CASSLAVRGPYNEQFF
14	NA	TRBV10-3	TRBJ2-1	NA	TGTGCCATCAGAAGAGGGGCCACCTACAATGAGCAGTTCTTC	CAIRRGATYNEQFF
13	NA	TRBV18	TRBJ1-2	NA	TGTGCCAGCTCACCAGGTGGGGGATATGGCTACACCTTC	CASSPGGGYGYTF
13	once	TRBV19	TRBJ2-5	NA	TGTGCCAGTAAGGAGCAGGGAGCAGAGACCCAGTACTTC	CASKEQGAETQYF
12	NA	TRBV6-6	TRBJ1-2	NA	TGTGCCAGCAGTTACTCTGACTATGGCTACACCTTC	CASSYSDYGYTF
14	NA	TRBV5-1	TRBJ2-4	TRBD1	TGCGCCAGCAGCTTGACAGGGGGGAACAACATTCAGTACTTC	CASSLTGGNNIQYF
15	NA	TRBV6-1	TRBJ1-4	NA	TGTGCCAGCAGCGGTACCGGGACGGCTAATGAAAAACTGTTTTTT	CASSGTGTANEKLFF
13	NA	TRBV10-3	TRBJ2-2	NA	TGTGCCATCAGTCGGGGCCTAAGCGGGGAGCTGTTTTTT	CAISRGLSGELFF
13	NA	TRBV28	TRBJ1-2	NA	TGTGCCAGCGCATTGGGAGGGGTGTTGGGCTACACCTTC	CASALGGVLGYTF
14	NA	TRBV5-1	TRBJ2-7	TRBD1	TGCGCCAGCAGCCGCGGACAGGGAGACTACGAGCAGTACTTC	CASSRGQGDYEQYF
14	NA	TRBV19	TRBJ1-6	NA	TGTGCCAGCTCTTCCGGGGGCTCGGGGTCACCCCTCCACTTT	CASSSGGSGSPLHF
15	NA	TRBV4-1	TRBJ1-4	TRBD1	TGCGCCAGCAGCCAAGAGGGACAGGGGAATGAAAAACTGTTTTTT	CASSQEGQGNEKLFF
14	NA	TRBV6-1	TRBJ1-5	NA	TGTGCCAGCAGTGAACAGGGATGGGGTTCGCCCCAGCATTTT	CASSEQGWGSPQHF
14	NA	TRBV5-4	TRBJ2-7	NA	TGTGCCAGCAGCTTACGGGGGCCGGCCTACGAGCAGTACTTC	CASSLRGPAYEQYF